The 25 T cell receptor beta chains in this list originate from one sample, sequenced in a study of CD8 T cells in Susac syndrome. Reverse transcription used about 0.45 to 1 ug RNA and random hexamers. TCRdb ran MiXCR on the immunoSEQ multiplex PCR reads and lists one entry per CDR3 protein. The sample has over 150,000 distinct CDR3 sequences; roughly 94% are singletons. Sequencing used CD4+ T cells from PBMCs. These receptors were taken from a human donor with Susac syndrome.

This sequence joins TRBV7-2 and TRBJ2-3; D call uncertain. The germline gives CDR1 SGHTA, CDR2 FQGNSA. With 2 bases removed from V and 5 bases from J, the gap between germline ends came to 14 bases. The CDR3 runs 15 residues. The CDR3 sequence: CASSLQVGRGDTQYF. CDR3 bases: TGTGCCAGCAGCTTACAGGTTGGCAGAGGAGATACGCAGTATTTT.

CDR3 sequence reads: CASSYRDMNTEAFF. The CDR3 DNA sequence: TGTGCCAGCAGTTACCGGGACATGAACACTGAAGCTTTCTTT. V gene TRBV6-5 combines with J gene TRBJ1-1, with D possibly being TRBD1 (6 bases). V was cut by 2 bases and J by 0 bases, with 7 bases left in between. The CDR3 has 14 amino acids. Germline CDR1 reads MNHEY; CDR2 reads SVGAGI.

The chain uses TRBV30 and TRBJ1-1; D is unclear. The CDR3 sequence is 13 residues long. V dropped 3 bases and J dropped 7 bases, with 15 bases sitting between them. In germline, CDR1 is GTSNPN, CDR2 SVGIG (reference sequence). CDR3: CAWRLIGVGEAFF. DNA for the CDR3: TGTGCCTGGAGGTTAATAGGTGTTGGTGAAGCTTTCTTT.

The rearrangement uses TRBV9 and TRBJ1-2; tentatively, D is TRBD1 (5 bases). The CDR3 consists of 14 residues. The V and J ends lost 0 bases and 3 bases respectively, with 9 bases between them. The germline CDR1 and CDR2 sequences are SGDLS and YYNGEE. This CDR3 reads CASSVAARDYGYTF. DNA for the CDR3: TGTGCCAGCAGCGTAGCGGCCAGGGACTATGGCTACACCTTC. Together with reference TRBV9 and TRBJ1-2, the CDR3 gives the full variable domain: DSGVTQTPKHLITATGQRVTLRCSPRSGDLSVYWYQQSLDQGLQFLIQYYNGEERAKGNILERFSAQQFPDLHSELNLSSLELGDSALYFCASSVAARDYGYTFGSGTRLTVV.

CDR3 nucleotide sequence: TGTGCCAGCAGTTACTCGGAAGGTTACCAATATCAGCCCCAGCATTTT. Protein product: CASSYSEGYQYQPQHF. The chain couples TRBV6-2 or TRBV6-3 to TRBJ1-5; no firm D call. The germline V gene has CDR1 MNHEY and CDR2 SVGEGT. The CDR3 extends over 16 amino acids. V gave up 0 bases and J gave up 5 bases, with 14 bases separating them.

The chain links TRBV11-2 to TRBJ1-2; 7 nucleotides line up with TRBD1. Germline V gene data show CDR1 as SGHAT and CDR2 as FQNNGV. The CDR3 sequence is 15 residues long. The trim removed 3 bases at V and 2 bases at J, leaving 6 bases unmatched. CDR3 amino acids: CASSLWAQGNYGYTF. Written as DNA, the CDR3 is TGTGCCAGCAGCTTGTGGGCACAGGGGAACTATGGCTACACCTTC.

CDR3 DNA sequence: TGCAGTGCTAGACCGACCCCGGGCCCGGAAAAACTGTTTTTT. This translates into CSARPTPGPEKLFF. This chain connects TRBV20-1 to TRBJ1-4; D unclear. This CDR3 contains 14 residues. Per the germline V gene, CDR1 is DFQATT and CDR2 is SNEGSKA (reference sequence). Trimming pared 2 bases from V and 8 bases from J, leaving 15 bases between.

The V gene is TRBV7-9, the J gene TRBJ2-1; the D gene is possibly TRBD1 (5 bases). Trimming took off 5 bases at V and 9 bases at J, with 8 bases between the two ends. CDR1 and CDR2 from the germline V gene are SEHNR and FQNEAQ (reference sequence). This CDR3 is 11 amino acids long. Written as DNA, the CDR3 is TGTGCCAGCAGCCGGACATTTGAGCAGTTCTTC. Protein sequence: CASSRTFEQFF. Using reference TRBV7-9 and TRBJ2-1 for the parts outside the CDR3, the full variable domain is DTGVSQNPRHKITKRGQNVTFRCDPISEHNRLYWYRQTLGQGPEFLTYFQNEAQLEKSRLLSDRFSAERPKGSFSTLEIQRTEQGDSAMYLCASSRTFEQFFGPGTRLTVL.

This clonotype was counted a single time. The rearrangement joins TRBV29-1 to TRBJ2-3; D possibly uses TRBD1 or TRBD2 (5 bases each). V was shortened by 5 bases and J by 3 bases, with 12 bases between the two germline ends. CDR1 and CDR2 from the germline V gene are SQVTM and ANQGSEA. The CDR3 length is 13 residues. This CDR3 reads CSVRQRSTDTQYF. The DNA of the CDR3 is TGCAGCGTTAGACAGCGGTCTACAGATACGCAGTATTTT.

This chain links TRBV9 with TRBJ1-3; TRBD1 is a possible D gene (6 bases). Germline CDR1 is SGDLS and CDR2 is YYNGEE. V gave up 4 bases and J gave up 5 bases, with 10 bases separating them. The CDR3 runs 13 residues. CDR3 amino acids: CASSPGERNTIYF. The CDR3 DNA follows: TGTGCCAGCAGCCCAGGGGAGAGAAACACCATATATTTT.

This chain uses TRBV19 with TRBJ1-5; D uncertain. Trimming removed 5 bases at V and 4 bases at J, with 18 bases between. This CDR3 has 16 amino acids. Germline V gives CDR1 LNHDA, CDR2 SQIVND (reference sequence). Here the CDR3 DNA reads TGTGCCAGTAGTCCCGGGAGATCGCCGGAGAATCAGCCCCAGCATTTT. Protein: CASSPGRSPENQPQHF.

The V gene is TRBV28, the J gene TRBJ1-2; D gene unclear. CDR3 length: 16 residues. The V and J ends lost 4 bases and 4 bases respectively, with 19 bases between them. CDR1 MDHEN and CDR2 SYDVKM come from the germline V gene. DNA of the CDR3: TGTGCCAGCAGTTCAGAGACGGCGAGTGACATCTATGGCTACACCTTC. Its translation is CASSSETASDIYGYTF.

The chain's CDR3 is CASSYLSGELFF. The CDR3 nucleotides are TGCGCCAGCAGCTACTTATCCGGGGAGCTGTTTTTT. The chain links TRBV5-1 to TRBJ2-2; D is unclear. The CDR3 consists of 12 residues. Germline V lookup: CDR1 SGHRS, CDR2 YFSETQ. The germline V and J ends were trimmed by 3 bases and 6 bases, with 6 bases remaining between them.

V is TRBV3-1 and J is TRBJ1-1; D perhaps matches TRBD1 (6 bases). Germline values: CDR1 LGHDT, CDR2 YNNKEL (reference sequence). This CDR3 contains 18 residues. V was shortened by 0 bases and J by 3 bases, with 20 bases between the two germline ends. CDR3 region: CASSQDSLGGAQDTEAFF. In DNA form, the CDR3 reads TGTGCCAGCAGCCAAGATAGTCTGGGGGGGGCGCAGGACACTGAAGCTTTCTTT.

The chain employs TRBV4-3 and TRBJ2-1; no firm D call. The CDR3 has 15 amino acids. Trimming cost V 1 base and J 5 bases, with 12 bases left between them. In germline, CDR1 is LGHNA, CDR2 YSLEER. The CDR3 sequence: CASSQVALANNEQFF. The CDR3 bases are TGCGCCAGCAGCCAAGTGGCATTAGCCAACAATGAGCAGTTCTTC.

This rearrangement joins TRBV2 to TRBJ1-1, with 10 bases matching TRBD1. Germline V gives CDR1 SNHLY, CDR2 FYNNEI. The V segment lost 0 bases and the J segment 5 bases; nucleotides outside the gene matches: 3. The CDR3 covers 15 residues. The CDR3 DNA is TGTGCCAGCAGTGAAGCCGGGACAGGGGTAACTGAAGCTTTCTTT. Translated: CASSEAGTGVTEAFF.

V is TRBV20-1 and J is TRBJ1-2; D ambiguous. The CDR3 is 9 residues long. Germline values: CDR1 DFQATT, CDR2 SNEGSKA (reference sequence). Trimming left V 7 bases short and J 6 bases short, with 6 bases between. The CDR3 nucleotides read TGCAGTGATGGCGATGGCTACACCTTC. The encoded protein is CSDGDGYTF.

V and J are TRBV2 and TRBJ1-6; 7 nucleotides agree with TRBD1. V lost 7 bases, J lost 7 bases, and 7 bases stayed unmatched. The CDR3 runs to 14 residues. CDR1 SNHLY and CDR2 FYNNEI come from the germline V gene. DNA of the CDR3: TGTGCCAGCACCACCCGACAGGGAAATTCACCCCTCCACTTT. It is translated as CASTTRQGNSPLHF.

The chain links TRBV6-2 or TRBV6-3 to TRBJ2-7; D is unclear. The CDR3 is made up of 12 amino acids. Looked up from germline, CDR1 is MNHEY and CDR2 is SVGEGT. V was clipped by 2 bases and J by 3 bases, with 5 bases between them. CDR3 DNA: TGTGCCAGCAGTTACAGTATCTACGAGCAGTACTTC. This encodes CASSYSIYEQYF.

This chain's CDR3 is CASSLGDATNEKLFF. The CDR3 bases are TGTGCCAGCAGCTTAGGTGACGCAACTAATGAAAAACTGTTTTTT. The chain joins TRBV7-2 to TRBJ1-4; D gene unclear. This CDR3 is 15 amino acids long. V lost 1 base to trimming and J lost 0 bases, with 6 bases between them. Germline V lookup: CDR1 SGHTA, CDR2 FQGNSA.

The CDR3 DNA sequence: TGCGCCAGCAGCATGGACGGACTTAACTATGGCTACACCTTC. This encodes CASSMDGLNYGYTF. The gene calls are TRBV5-1 and TRBJ1-2, with D uncertain. Trimming removed 4 bases from V and 1 base from J, with 11 bases in between. Looked up from germline, CDR1 is SGHRS and CDR2 is YFSETQ. The CDR3 has 14 residues.

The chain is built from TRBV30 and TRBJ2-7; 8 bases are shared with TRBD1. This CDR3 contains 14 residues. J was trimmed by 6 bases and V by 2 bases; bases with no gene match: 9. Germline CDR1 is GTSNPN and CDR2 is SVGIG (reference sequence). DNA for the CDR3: TGTGCCTGGAGTTATGCGCCAGGGGGCCTCGAGCAGTACTTC. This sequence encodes CAWSYAPGGLEQYF.

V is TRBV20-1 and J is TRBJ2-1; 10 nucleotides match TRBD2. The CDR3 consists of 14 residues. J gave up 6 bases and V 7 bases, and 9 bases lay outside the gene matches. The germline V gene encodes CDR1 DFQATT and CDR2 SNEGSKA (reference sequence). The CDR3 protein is CSVKKLAGSNEQFF. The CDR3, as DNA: TGCAGTGTTAAGAAACTAGCGGGGTCCAATGAGCAGTTCTTC.

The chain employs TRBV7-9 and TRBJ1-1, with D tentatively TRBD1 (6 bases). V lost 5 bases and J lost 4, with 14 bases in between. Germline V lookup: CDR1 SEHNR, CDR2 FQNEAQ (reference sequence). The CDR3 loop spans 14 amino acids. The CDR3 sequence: CASSQTGQATEAFF. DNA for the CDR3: TGTGCCAGCAGCCAGACGGGACAAGCCACTGAAGCTTTCTTT.

For the CDR3, the DNA is TGTGCCAGCAGTCCGACTGGTCTTTCGAACACCGGGGAGCTGTTTTTT. It specifies CASSPTGLSNTGELFF. The chain uses TRBV25-1 and TRBJ2-2; no firm D call. Trimming pared 5 bases from V and 0 bases from J, leaving 13 bases between. Germline CDR1 is MGHDK and CDR2 is SYGVNS. This CDR3 has 16 residues.